A selection of T cell receptor beta chains follows, all from one sample in a study of cytomegalovirus exposure and HLA in healthy donors. The assay was immunoSEQ multiplex PCR, and TCRdb's table has in-frame clones only and misses some. The sample lists over 110,000 clones, around 82% seen once, with around 5.9% in the top ten. Sequenced material: PBMCs. All receptors come from a woman aged 40 to 49 in good health and CMV-seropositive. Both conserved end residues are part of each CDR3. Fields, in order: V gene, J gene, clone size, D gene, CDR3 protein, CDR3 DNA. D genes are given only for firm matches. The size field is filled for only some rows; it gives once, few, many or a size class.

V: TRBV7-7; J: TRBJ2-1; size: NA; D: NA; CDR3: CASSLSPGDNEQFF; DNA: TGTGCTAGCAGCTTATCCCCGGGGGACAATGAGCAGTTCTTC
V: TRBV5-1; J: TRBJ2-2; size: NA; D: TRBD2; CDR3: CASSPAGGREAGELFF; DNA: TGCGCCAGCAGCCCCGCCGGGGGGCGGGAGGCGGGGGAGCTGTTTTTT
V: TRBV2; J: TRBJ2-2; size: NA; D: TRBD2; CDR3: CASSVTSNTGELFF; DNA: TGTGCCAGCAGTGTGACTAGCAACACCGGGGAGCTGTTTTTT
V: TRBV19; J: TRBJ2-7; size: NA; D: TRBD1; CDR3: CASSPTGQGNHEQYF; DNA: TGTGCCAGTAGTCCAACGGGACAGGGGAACCACGAGCAGTACTTC
V: TRBV20-1; J: TRBJ1-1; size: NA; D: TRBD1; CDR3: CSATGDTEAFF; DNA: TGCAGTGCGACAGGGGACACTGAAGCTTTCTTT
V: TRBV7-7; J: TRBJ2-7; size: NA; D: NA; CDR3: CASSRGSGSYEQYF; DNA: TGTGCTAGCAGCCGGGGGTCGGGGTCCTACGAGCAGTACTTC
V: TRBV10-3; J: TRBJ1-2; size: NA; D: NA; CDR3: CASQGGVGNYGYTF; DNA: TGTGCCAGTCAAGGAGGGGTTGGTAACTATGGCTACACCTTC
V: TRBV18; J: TRBJ1-1; size: NA; D: NA; CDR3: CASSPPYRENTEAFF; DNA: TGTGCCAGCTCACCACCGTATCGAGAGAACACTGAAGCTTTCTTT
V: TRBV5-1; J: TRBJ2-3; size: NA; D: NA; CDR3: CASSLQGQHTDTQYF; DNA: TGCGCCAGCAGCTTACAGGGTCAGCACACAGATACGCAGTATTTT
V: TRBV27; J: TRBJ1-2; size: NA; D: TRBD1; CDR3: CASSSTGVRSQYGYTF; DNA: TGTGCCAGCAGTTCGACAGGGGTAAGGTCGCAGTATGGCTACACCTTC
V: TRBV9; J: TRBJ2-1; size: once; D: TRBD2; CDR3: CASTRLAGVYNEQFF; DNA: TGTGCCAGCACCAGACTAGCGGGAGTTTACAATGAGCAGTTCTTC
V: TRBV18; J: TRBJ2-2; size: NA; D: TRBD1; CDR3: CASSPFTSTGPNTGELFF; DNA: TGTGCCAGCTCACCCTTCACTTCGACAGGGCCGAACACCGGGGAGCTGTTTTTT
V: TRBV6-1; J: TRBJ1-5; size: NA; D: TRBD1; CDR3: CASSERLGQGIKSQHF; DNA: TGTGCCAGCAGTGAAAGATTAGGACAGGGGATTAAGAGCCAGCATTTT
V: TRBV5-6; J: TRBJ1-5; size: few; D: TRBD1; CDR3: CASSSWTGGGGQPQHF; DNA: TGTGCCAGCAGCTCATGGACAGGGGGCGGGGGTCAGCCCCAGCATTTT
V: TRBV25-1; J: TRBJ2-7; size: NA; D: TRBD1; CDR3: CAGPPESGQGVEQYF; DNA: TGTGCCGGTCCTCCAGAATCGGGACAGGGCGTCGAGCAGTACTTC
V: TRBV5-4; J: TRBJ2-7; size: NA; D: NA; CDR3: CASSQVNKATYEQYF; DNA: TGTGCCAGCAGCCAGGTCAATAAGGCGACCTACGAGCAGTACTTC
V: TRBV5-1; J: TRBJ2-5; size: NA; D: NA; CDR3: CASSLGDNTQETQYF; DNA: TGCGCCAGCAGCTTGGGGGACAACACGCAAGAGACCCAGTACTTC
V: TRBV18; J: TRBJ2-7; size: NA; D: TRBD1; CDR3: CASSPGTGGPYEQYF; DNA: TGTGCCAGCTCACCAGGGACAGGGGGACCCTACGAGCAGTACTTC
V: TRBV18; J: TRBJ2-3; size: NA; D: NA; CDR3: CASSPQQFTDTQYF; DNA: TGTGCCAGCTCACCACAACAGTTCACAGATACGCAGTATTTT
V: TRBV6-5; J: TRBJ2-7; size: NA; D: NA; CDR3: CASSYGGIIYEQYF; DNA: TGTGCCAGCAGTTACGGCGGGATTATCTACGAGCAGTACTTC
V: TRBV29-1; J: TRBJ2-1; size: NA; D: TRBD2; CDR3: CSVEGLDDEQFF; DNA: TGCAGCGTCGAAGGACTAGATGATGAGCAGTTCTTC
V: TRBV5-4; J: TRBJ2-1; size: NA; D: TRBD1; CDR3: CASSSTGRGEQFF; DNA: TGTGCCAGCAGCTCGACAGGGCGTGGTGAGCAGTTCTTC
V: TRBV29-1; J: TRBJ1-1; size: NA; D: TRBD1; CDR3: CSVDRGENTEAFF; DNA: TGCAGCGTCGACAGGGGCGAGAACACTGAAGCTTTCTTT
V: TRBV2; J: TRBJ2-2; size: once; D: TRBD2; CDR3: CASSVRLAGENTGELFF; DNA: TGTGCCAGCAGTGTTAGGCTAGCGGGGGAGAACACCGGGGAGCTGTTTTTT
V: TRBV25-1; J: TRBJ2-5; size: NA; D: NA; CDR3: CAAPDSSTVTQYF; DNA: TGTGCCGCCCCGGACAGCTCGACAGTGACCCAGTACTTC
V: TRBV30; J: TRBJ1-2; size: NA; D: NA; CDR3: CAWSPKGEGNYGYTF; DNA: TGTGCCTGGAGCCCCAAGGGGGAAGGGAACTATGGCTACACCTTC
V: TRBV6-6; J: TRBJ2-5; size: few; D: TRBD1; CDR3: CASSRGQGGEQYF; DNA: TGTGCCAGCAGTCGTGGACAGGGCGGGGAGCAGTACTTC
V: TRBV18; J: TRBJ2-5; size: NA; D: TRBD2; CDR3: CASSPGLQETQYF; DNA: TGTGCCAGCTCACCGGGACTACAAGAGACCCAGTACTTC
V: TRBV29-1; J: TRBJ1-6; size: NA; D: NA; CDR3: CSVEGGPNFNSPLHF; DNA: TGCAGCGTTGAAGGAGGGCCCAACTTTAATTCACCCCTCCACTTT
V: TRBV14; J: TRBJ2-5; size: NA; D: TRBD1; CDR3: CASSPTGAKTQYF; DNA: TGTGCCAGCAGCCCGACAGGGGCGAAGACCCAGTACTTC
V: TRBV19; J: TRBJ2-4; size: NA; D: NA; CDR3: CASSPYLRGLAKNIQYF; DNA: TGTGCCAGTAGTCCCTATCTCCGAGGGCTAGCCAAAAACATTCAGTACTTC
V: TRBV7-9; J: TRBJ1-1; size: NA; D: NA; CDR3: CASSFPDMNTEAFF; DNA: TGTGCCAGCAGCTTCCCGGACATGAACACTGAAGCTTTCTTT
V: TRBV7-3; J: TRBJ2-1; size: NA; D: NA; CDR3: CASSPGTSSSDVEQFF; DNA: TGTGCCAGCAGCCCAGGGACTTCTTCGTCGGACGTTGAGCAGTTCTTC
V: TRBV5-4; J: TRBJ2-1; size: few; D: TRBD2; CDR3: CASSPGTTHEQFF; DNA: TGTGCCAGCAGCCCGGGGACTACCCATGAGCAGTTCTTC
V: TRBV29-1; J: TRBJ1-2; size: NA; D: TRBD1; CDR3: CSALAPGQGADGYTF; DNA: TGCAGCGCGCTCGCTCCGGGACAGGGGGCGGATGGCTACACCTTC
V: TRBV29-1; J: TRBJ1-2; size: NA; D: TRBD1; CDR3: CSAFRQGGGYTF; DNA: TGCAGCGCCTTCAGACAGGGCGGCGGCTACACCTTC
V: TRBV10-3; J: TRBJ1-1; size: NA; D: TRBD1; CDR3: CATRQGNTEAFF; DNA: TGTGCCACCCGACAGGGGAACACTGAAGCTTTCTTT
V: TRBV18; J: TRBJ2-7; size: NA; D: NA; CDR3: CASSPLGETNLYEQYF; DNA: TGTGCCAGCTCACCACTCGGGGAGACCAACCTCTACGAGCAGTACTTC
V: TRBV11-3; J: TRBJ2-2; size: NA; D: TRBD2; CDR3: CASSFLAGDTGELFF; DNA: TGTGCCAGCAGCTTCTTAGCGGGAGACACCGGGGAGCTGTTTTTT
V: TRBV27; J: TRBJ1-4; size: NA; D: TRBD1; CDR3: CASSIQGANEKLFF; DNA: TGTGCCAGCAGCATACAGGGGGCTAATGAAAAACTGTTTTTT
V: TRBV19; J: TRBJ2-1; size: NA; D: NA; CDR3: CASMLVGYNEQFF; DNA: TGTGCCAGTATGTTGGTCGGGTACAATGAGCAGTTCTTC
V: TRBV5-4; J: TRBJ2-7; size: NA; D: TRBD1; CDR3: CASSKGQGRNYEQYF; DNA: TGTGCCAGCAGCAAAGGACAGGGAAGGAACTACGAGCAGTACTTC
V: TRBV7-2; J: TRBJ2-7; size: NA; D: TRBD2; CDR3: CASSEGLADLKYF; DNA: TGTGCCAGCAGCGAAGGACTAGCCGACCTGAAATACTTC
V: TRBV4-2; J: TRBJ2-1; size: NA; D: TRBD2; CDR3: CASSRQPSGASGNEQFF; DNA: TGTGCCAGCAGCCGCCAACCTAGCGGGGCTAGTGGCAATGAGCAGTTCTTC
V: TRBV5-1; J: TRBJ2-7; size: NA; D: NA; CDR3: CASSLGPGLPYEQYF; DNA: TGCGCCAGCAGCTTGGGACCGGGACTCCCCTACGAGCAGTACTTC
V: TRBV11-2; J: TRBJ1-1; size: NA; D: TRBD1; CDR3: CASSLTGQPTEAFF; DNA: TGTGCCAGCAGCCTGACAGGGCAGCCGACTGAAGCTTTCTTT
V: TRBV7-2; J: TRBJ2-7; size: NA; D: TRBD1; CDR3: CASSLSFGQGYEQYF; DNA: TGTGCCAGCAGCTTATCATTCGGACAGGGCTACGAGCAGTACTTC
V: TRBV27; J: TRBJ2-7; size: few; D: TRBD2; CDR3: CASSSPGLAGEQYF; DNA: TGTGCCAGCAGTAGCCCGGGACTAGCGGGGGAGCAGTACTTC
V: TRBV5-5; J: TRBJ2-3; size: NA; D: NA; CDR3: CASSSGQSTDTQYF; DNA: TGTGCCAGCAGCTCAGGACAGAGCACAGATACGCAGTATTTT
V: TRBV6-1; J: TRBJ1-4; size: NA; D: NA; CDR3: CASSAQARSELFF; DNA: TGTGCCAGCAGTGCGCAGGCCCGGTCGGAACTGTTTTTT
V: TRBV5-4; J: TRBJ2-2; size: once; D: NA; CDR3: CASSHSQGTGELFF; DNA: TGTGCCAGCAGCCATTCGCAGGGGACGGGGGAGCTGTTTTTT
V: TRBV9; J: TRBJ2-2; size: NA; D: TRBD2; CDR3: CASSVASGSISGELFF; DNA: TGTGCCAGCAGCGTAGCTAGCGGGAGCATATCGGGGGAGCTGTTTTTT